This TCR beta chain was sequenced in a study of T cells in Graves' hyperthyroidism and ophthalmopathy. Whole-study context: Peripheral blood was secured at the point of initial diagnosis, before any treatment.

Orbital computed tomography and thyroid ultrasound, together with serum TRAb and thyroxine and clinical symptoms, were used for diagnoses. The CDR3 totals 12 residues. Per the germline V gene, CDR1 is KGHSH and CDR2 is LQKENI. The V end lost 5 bases, the J end lost 4 bases, and 8 bases lay between the germline ends. The CDR3 regions of TCR beta were amplified from RNA transcripts. Researchers ran a first-round RT-PCR on the TCR CDR3 using the HTBI primer set. TCRdb independently ran MiXCR on the multiplex PCR reads; one entry per CDR3 protein. Seen here are 330,000 or so distinct CDR3 sequences, less than 20% observed once, and the top ten hold about 16%. Findings and limits, study-wide: Most thyroid clonotypes expanded above 0.001 were also detected in blood. The model anticipated ophthalmopathy a median about 6.5 months pre-onset.

This clonotype has only a few counts. Its cognate antigen is unknown. The V gene is TRBV18, the J gene TRBJ1-2; D remains unclear. This receptor was obtained from a woman between 40 and 55 years old with Graves' ophthalmopathy. Sequencing was performed on blood. The CDR3 sequence is CASSSKLYGYTF. CDR3 nucleotides: TGTGCCAGCTCATCGAAACTCTATGGCTACACCTTC. Combining the CDR3 with reference TRBV18 and TRBJ1-2 gives the whole variable domain NAGVMQNPRHLVRRRGQEARLRCSPMKGHSHVYWYRQLPEEGLKFMVYLQKENIIDESGMPKERFSAEFPKEGPSILRIQQVVRGDSAAYFCASSSKLYGYTFGSGTRLTVV.